This T cell receptor beta chain was profiled in a study of blood T cell repertoires in COVID-19. The table came from immunoSEQ multiplex PCR; TCRdb's copy has only in-frame clones and leaves some out. The repertoire includes about 200,000 clones, around four fifths of them detected once, and approximately 4.8% sits in the top ten. The CDR3 contains 15 residues. Trimming shortened V by 0 bases and J by 8 bases, and 16 bases separated the two germline ends. The germline V gene has CDR1 SGHTA and CDR2 FQGNSA. Enrollees, roughly 18 to 95 years old, lived in approximately 25 US areas. This sequence was found in a woman aged 50 to 60 who had been exposed to COVID-19. Sequences were obtained from PBMCs or T cells enriched from blood (not recorded which). The chain has TRBV7-2 and TRBJ1-2; D is perhaps TRBD1 (5 bases). The CDR3 bases are TGTGCCAGCAGCTTAGCCAGGGAACTACTAATGGGCTACACCTTC. Translation gives CASSLARELLMGYTF.